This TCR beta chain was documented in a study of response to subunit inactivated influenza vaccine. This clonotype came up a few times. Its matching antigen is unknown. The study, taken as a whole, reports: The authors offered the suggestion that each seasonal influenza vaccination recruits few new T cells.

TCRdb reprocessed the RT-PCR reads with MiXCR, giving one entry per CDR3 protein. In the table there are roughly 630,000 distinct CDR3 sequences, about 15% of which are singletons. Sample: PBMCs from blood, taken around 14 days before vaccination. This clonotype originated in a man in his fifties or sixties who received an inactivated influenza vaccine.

The CDR3 DNA is TGCAGCGTTGAGGGGGGAGCCGAGTTCTCAACCTACGAGCAGTACTTC. Translating gives CSVEGGAEFSTYEQYF. The chain links TRBV29-1 to TRBJ2-7, with D tentatively TRBD2 (6 bases). Trimming removed 3 bases at V and 2 bases at J, with 20 bases between. CDR1 is SQVTM and CDR2 is ANQGSEA in the germline V gene. The CDR3 is made up of 16 amino acids.